The source of this T cell receptor (beta chain) is a study of blood T cell repertoires in COVID-19. As for the study in general: COVID-19 samples, acute and convalescent, were from the United States, Italy and Spain.

Under the authors' procedure: Estimates of nucleated cell counts were drawn from the amplification of reference gene primers. Clones were read by immunoSEQ multiplex PCR, and TCRdb kept only the in-frame ones, dropping some. V and J calls and clone size are those listed in that table; D and trimming were worked out from the DNA. The data contain roughly 320,000 clones, around 90% of them singletons. V trimming: 3 bases; J trimming: 0 bases; junction bases outside the gene matches: 6. Germline V gene sequence: CDR1 LNHDA, CDR2 SQIVND (reference sequence). The CDR3 is 17 residues long. V is TRBV19 and J is TRBJ2-1, with 9 bases identical to TRBD2. The TCR was taken from a woman aged 45-65 years with COVID-19, enrolled during active disease. The sequencing input was peripheral blood. CDR3 in DNA: TGTGCCAGTAGTATTATACGCGGGAGGGCCTCCTACAATGAGCAGTTCTTC. This sequence encodes CASSIIRGRASYNEQFF. The full variable domain, completed using reference TRBV19 and TRBJ2-1, is DGGITQSPKYLFRKEGQNVTLSCEQNLNHDAMYWYRQDPGQGLRLIYYSQIVNDFQKGDIAEGYSVSREKKESFPLTVTSAQKNPTAFYLCASSIIRGRASYNEQFFGPGTRLTVL.